Below are 24 T cell receptor beta chains sequenced from a single sample in a study of blood T cells in healthy people across ages (dated by TCRdb to the mid-2010s). The method was 5' RACE. This sample was sequenced with an Illumina HiSeq 2500. A second PCR of roughly 7 to 11 cycles was performed with a sample-barcoded 5' primer and a J-beta primer mix. Through fastp at Q25 and MiXCR, TCRdb rebuilt clones from the public reads, retaining in-frame beta chains. Rows matching on CDR3 protein sequence are summarized as one entry with the most common DNA and genes. This sample comprises approximately 850,000 distinct CDR3 sequences, 55% to 70% of them detected only once. Of the sample, roughly 20% falls within the top ten clones. Input material: blood. These receptor sequences come from a man aged 30 to 39 in good health.

The chain uses TRBV6-2 or TRBV6-3 and TRBJ2-4; no firm D call. The end of the DNA is better explained by TRBJ2-7, so the J call may be wrong. The CDR3 is 13 amino acids. The germline gives CDR1 MNHEY, CDR2 SVGEGT. The CDR3 sequence is CASTEDQSYEQYF. The CDR3 nucleotides are TGTGCCAGCACCGAGGATCAGAGCTACGAGCAGTACTTC.

The chain employs TRBV18 and TRBJ2-5; no clear D. In germline, CDR1 is KGHSH, CDR2 LQKENI. The CDR3 runs 15 residues. Trimming took off 3 bases at V and 5 bases at J, with 16 bases between the two ends. CDR3 protein: CASSPRGPGLETQYF. The DNA of the CDR3 is TGTGCCAGCTCACCGAGAGGCCCGGGTTTGGAGACCCAGTACTTC. The whole variable domain, filled in from reference TRBV18 and TRBJ2-5, reads NAGVMQNPRHLVRRRGQEARLRCSPMKGHSHVYWYRQLPEEGLKFMVYLQKENIIDESGMPKERFSAEFPKEGPSILRIQQVVRGDSAAYFCASSPRGPGLETQYFGPGTRLLVL.

The gene calls are TRBV29-1 and TRBJ1-2, with D possibly TRBD1 on 6 matching bases. Germline CDR1 reads SQVTM; CDR2 reads ANQGSEA. This CDR3 spans 13 amino acids. With 7 bases removed from V and 2 bases from J, the gap between germline ends came to 14 bases. The CDR3 sequence: CSALLQGNYGYTF. CDR3 coding DNA: TGCAGCGCCTTGCTACAGGGAAACTATGGCTACACCTTC.

The rearrangement uses TRBV28 and TRBJ2-7; D call uncertain. CDR1 is MDHEN and CDR2 is SYDVKM in the germline V gene. The CDR3 extends over 14 amino acids. Trimming pared 5 bases from V and 2 bases from J, leaving 13 bases between. CDR3 amino acids: CASSRTRSTYEQYF. CDR3 nucleotide sequence: TGTGCCAGCAGTCGGACGCGTAGTACCTACGAGCAGTACTTC.

V gene TRBV11-2 combines with J gene TRBJ2-7; D may match TRBD1 or TRBD2 (5 bases each). Trimming left V 3 bases short and J 10 bases short, with 13 bases between. This CDR3 spans 12 amino acids. Germline V lookup: CDR1 SGHAT, CDR2 FQNNGV. DNA for the CDR3: TGTGCCAGCAGCTTTTCAAGGGACCGACAGTACTTC. Residues: CASSFSRDRQYF. The full variable domain, with the rest looked up from reference TRBV11-2 and TRBJ2-7, is EAGVAQSPRYKIIEKRQSVAFWCNPISGHATLYWYQQILGQGPKLLIQFQNNGVVDDSQLPKDRFSAERLKGVDSTLKIQPAKLEDSAVYLCASSFSRDRQYFGPGTRLTVT.

This rearrangement joins TRBV7-2 to TRBJ2-2, with TRBD1 matching 10 bases. The ends lost 5 bases at V and 4 bases at J; junction bases unmatched: 4. The germline V gene has CDR1 SGHTA and CDR2 FQGNSA. The CDR3 sequence is 15 residues long. The CDR3: CASSGRTGGTGELFF. CDR3 nucleotide sequence: TGTGCCAGCAGCGGCCGGACAGGGGGCACCGGGGAGCTGTTTTTT.

The rearrangement uses TRBV4-1 and TRBJ2-1, with 13 bases aligning to TRBD2. The CDR3 sequence is 15 residues long. From germline, CDR1 is MGHRA and CDR2 YSYEKL. The V segment lost 1 base and the J segment 13 bases; nucleotides outside the gene matches: 7. For the CDR3, the DNA is TGCGCCAGCAGCCAAGGGACTAGCGGGGGCGAGACCCAGTTCTTC. Protein sequence: CASSQGTSGGETQFF.

J is TRBJ2-1 and V is TRBV5-8; D is ambiguous. V was shortened by 0 bases and J by 1 base, with 14 bases between the two germline ends. Germline lookup yields CDR1 SGHTS and CDR2 YDEGEE. The CDR3 totals 17 residues. The CDR3 reads CASSLAAAPVSYNEQFF. The DNA for the CDR3 is TGTGCCAGCAGCTTGGCCGCGGCTCCGGTATCCTACAATGAGCAGTTCTTC.

In regard to this clonotype: A junction end diverges from the germline sequence, so it may reflect a read error. J is TRBJ2-7 and V is TRBV20-1; D unresolved. The length of the CDR3 is 13 residues. Germline values: CDR1 DFQATT, CDR2 SNEGSKA (reference sequence). This chain's CDR3 is CSAREAFQGEQYF. The CDR3 coding sequence is TGCAGTGCCAGAGAGGCTTTCCAAGGGGAGCAGTACTTC.

In regard to this clonotype: Possible read error: a much larger clone is one base away. The chain links TRBV7-9 to TRBJ1-2; possible D gene TRBD1, 6 bases. Germline V gene data show CDR1 as SEHNR and CDR2 as FQNEAQ (reference sequence). The CDR3 spans 16 residues. CDR3: CAGSLARAGANYGYTF. CDR3 nucleotides: TGTGCCGGCAGCTTAGCGAGGGCAGGGGCTAACTATGGCTACACCTTC.

V usage is TRBV7-8 and J usage is TRBJ2-1, with TRBD1 identical over 7 bases. The germline V gene encodes CDR1 SGHVS and CDR2 FQNEAQ. The CDR3 length is 14 residues. V shed 1 base and J 5 bases; nucleotides not matched to a gene: 2. The CDR3 bases are TGTGCCAGCAGCTTAGTCCAGGGGGACAATGAGCAGTTCTTC. Translating it yields CASSLVQGDNEQFF.

The J gene is TRBJ2-3, the V gene TRBV29-1; TRBD2 is a possible D gene (6 bases). This CDR3 has 13 amino acids. V lost 5 bases and J 2 bases, leaving 11 bases between the germline ends. Germline V CDR1 and CDR2: SQVTM, ANQGSEA. The CDR3 coding sequence is TGCAGCGTTCATAGCGGCTTCACAGATACGCAGTATTTT. It yields the protein CSVHSGFTDTQYF.

J is TRBJ2-2 and V is TRBV2; D gene ambiguous. The CDR3 spans 15 residues. V gave up 1 base and J gave up 0 bases, with 6 bases separating them. CDR1 and CDR2 (germline): SNHLY, FYNNEI. As DNA, the CDR3 is TGTGCCAGCAGTGAAGTTAGAGCGAACACCGGGGAGCTGTTTTTT. Its protein product is CASSEVRANTGELFF.

V gene TRBV11-1 combines with J gene TRBJ2-1; no definite D call. V was cut by 8 bases and J by 6 bases, with 14 bases left in between. This CDR3 has 13 amino acids. Germline V lookup: CDR1 SGHAT, CDR2 FQDESV (reference sequence). In DNA form, the CDR3 reads TGTGCCAGCGGCTCCTTGGAGTTCAATGAGCAGTTCTTC. Its protein product is CASGSLEFNEQFF.

This clonotype was seen a few times. This chain joins TRBV5-1 and TRBJ2-3, with D possibly matching TRBD2 (5 bases). V was trimmed by 2 bases and J by 3 bases, leaving 10 bases between them. The CDR3 is made up of 14 amino acids. Germline V gene lookup returns CDR1 SGHRS and CDR2 YFSETQ. In nucleotides, the CDR3 is TGCGCCAGCAGCTTACGGGGTGAGACAGATACGCAGTATTTT. It translates to CASSLRGETDTQYF.

The chain is built from TRBV6-2 or TRBV6-3 and TRBJ2-7; D perhaps matches TRBD2 (7 bases). V was cut by 10 bases and J by 0 bases, with 19 bases left in between. Germline V lookup: CDR1 MNHEY, CDR2 SVGEGT. This CDR3 is built from 15 residues. This CDR3 is CATYREGSSSYEQYF. CDR3 in DNA: TGTGCCACCTACAGGGAGGGCTCCAGCTCCTACGAGCAGTACTTC.

The gene calls are TRBV2 and TRBJ2-7; D remains ambiguous. The DNA matches TRBJ2-5 better at its end, which makes the J call doubtful. The CDR3 extends over 14 amino acids. Germline lookup yields CDR1 SNHLY and CDR2 FYNNEI. CDR3 nucleotide sequence: TGTGCCAGCAGTGTCGCAGATAGTAAAGAGACCCAGTACTTC. Translation: CASSVADSKETQYF.

V and J are TRBV29-1 and TRBJ2-1; 8 nucleotides match TRBD2. CDR1 SQVTM and CDR2 ANQGSEA come from the germline V gene. Unmatched junction bases numbered 9, after V lost 4 bases and J lost 7 bases. The CDR3 spans 14 residues. The CDR3 region is CSVGVAGPQNEQFF. The CDR3 DNA reads as TGCAGCGTTGGGGTAGCGGGACCCCAGAATGAGCAGTTCTTC.

The chain recombines TRBV29-1 with TRBJ2-3; D is unresolved. V dropped 4 bases and J dropped 4 bases, with 6 bases sitting between them. The CDR3 length is 11 residues. From germline, CDR1 is SQVTM and CDR2 ANQGSEA. This CDR3 is CSVVGPDTQYF. The CDR3 DNA reads as TGCAGCGTTGTGGGTCCAGATACGCAGTATTTT.

The gene calls are TRBV7-2 and TRBJ2-3; 14 positions agree with TRBD2. J gave up 5 bases and V 6 bases, and 7 bases lay outside the gene matches. The CDR3 spans 16 residues. The germline V gene has CDR1 SGHTA and CDR2 FQGNSA. This CDR3 reads CASRSRTSGGIDTQYF. The CDR3 DNA reads TGTGCCAGCAGGAGTCGGACTAGCGGGGGGATAGATACGCAGTATTTT.

The chain recombines TRBV9 with TRBJ1-4, with a tentative D call TRBD1 (5 bases). This CDR3 spans 15 amino acids. Trimming left V 0 bases short and J 5 bases short, with 11 bases between. Germline V gene lookup returns CDR1 SGDLS and CDR2 YYNGEE. CDR3 residues: CASSVDGQGNEKLFF. CDR3 nucleotides: TGTGCCAGCAGCGTAGACGGGCAGGGCAATGAAAAACTGTTTTTT.

V is TRBV12-3 or TRBV12-4 and J is TRBJ2-5; a possible D gene is TRBD1 (5 bases). The CDR3 contains 15 residues. The V end was cut by 0 bases, the J end by 4 bases, with 12 bases between. CDR3 amino acids: CASSLALGRGETQYF. Here the CDR3 DNA reads TGTGCCAGCAGTTTAGCGCTGGGTAGGGGAGAGACCCAGTACTTC.

This chain uses TRBV12-3 or TRBV12-4 with TRBJ2-1, with unresolved D. The CDR3 is 12 residues long. V was trimmed by 3 bases and J by 6 bases, leaving 6 bases between them. This CDR3 is CASSFSLNEQFF. In nucleotides, the CDR3 is TGTGCCAGCAGTTTTTCTCTCAATGAGCAGTTCTTC.

The chain recombines TRBV20-1 with TRBJ1-6, with D possibly being TRBD1 (5 bases). The CDR3 is 14 residues long. Germline values: CDR1 DFQATT, CDR2 SNEGSKA (reference sequence). Trimming took 6 bases from V and 5 from J, leaving 14 bases between them. The CDR3 is CSAAPAGNNSPLHF. The DNA for the CDR3 is TGCAGTGCAGCCCCGGCAGGGAATAATTCACCCCTCCACTTT.